This TCR beta chain stems from a study of blood T cell repertoires in COVID-19. Turning to the study itself: T cells, B-cell-depleted T cells, or PBMCs supplied cDNA or gDNA.

Assay used: immunoSEQ multiplex PCR; TCRdb lists only in-frame clones, some missing. The sample has 95,000 to 120,000 clones; 88% are singletons. The J segment lost 1 base and the V segment lost 5 bases, leaving 8 bases of the junction unmatched. The CDR3 is 17 residues long. Germline V gene lookup returns CDR1 PRHDT and CDR2 FYEKMQ (reference sequence). This TCR was recovered from a human donor in a cohort sampled during active COVID-19. The V gene is TRBV13, the J gene TRBJ2-2; 9 bases map to TRBD2. The sequenced material came from peripheral blood. CDR3 nucleotides: TGTGCCAGCAGCCAGAACGGACTAGCGCAGAACACCGGGGAGCTGTTTTTT. This gives the protein CASSQNGLAQNTGELFF.